These 25 T cell receptor beta chains originate from one sample sequenced in a study of blood T cell repertoires in COVID-19. Sequencing used immunoSEQ multiplex PCR; TCRdb keeps in-frame clones, though not all of them. The sample records fewer than 200,000 clones, approximately 79% being singletons. The sample comprised peripheral blood. The receptors come from a woman aged 80 or over with acute or convalescent COVID-19.

V and J are TRBV7-9 and TRBJ2-5; 10 bases align to TRBD1. This CDR3 region has 15 residues. V shed 3 bases and J 5 bases; nucleotides not matched to a gene: 6. Germline values: CDR1 SEHNR, CDR2 FQNEAQ (reference sequence). CDR3: CASSLRQGAWETQYF. Written as DNA, the CDR3 is TGTGCCAGCAGCTTGAGACAGGGGGCGTGGGAGACCCAGTACTTC.

The chain combines TRBV30 with TRBJ1-1; 7 bases fit TRBD1. The V gene end was trimmed by 2 bases and the J gene end by 5 bases; junction bases not matched to a gene: 5. Germline V lookup: CDR1 GTSNPN, CDR2 SVGIG (reference sequence). The CDR3 is made up of 13 amino acids. CDR3 coding DNA: TGTGCCTGGAGTTCCCAGGGGGGAACTGAAGCTTTCTTT. As protein: CAWSSQGGTEAFF.

The V and J genes are TRBV2 and TRBJ1-3; tentatively, D is TRBD1 (6 bases). V lost 3 bases and J 6 bases, leaving 21 bases between the germline ends. Germline CDR1 SNHLY, CDR2 FYNNEI. The length of the CDR3 is 17 residues. CDR3: CASSDRGGRGRENTIYF. The CDR3 coding sequence is TGTGCCAGCAGTGATAGGGGTGGCAGGGGCCGGGAAAACACCATATATTTT.

J is TRBJ1-4 and V is TRBV18, with D perhaps TRBD1 (6 bases). The CDR3 runs to 15 residues. The germline V gene encodes CDR1 KGHSH and CDR2 LQKENI. The V end lost 3 bases, the J end lost 3 bases, and 11 bases lay between the germline ends. The CDR3 DNA follows: TGTGCCAGCTCACCCCGGGGGGCTGCTAATGAAAAACTGTTTTTT. This codes for CASSPRGAANEKLFF.

The V gene is TRBV5-1, the J gene TRBJ1-1; unclear D gene. The CDR3 sequence is 14 residues long. Germline V gene lookup returns CDR1 SGHRS and CDR2 YFSETQ. V lost 3 bases to trimming and J lost 1 base, with 10 bases between them. CDR3 sequence: CASSWANTNTEAFF. CDR3 coding DNA: TGCGCCAGCAGCTGGGCGAACACGAACACTGAAGCTTTCTTT.

The rearrangement uses TRBV3-1 (or the pseudogene TRBV3-2) and TRBJ1-1; D is ambiguous. V was shortened by 2 bases and J by 1 base, with 8 bases between the two germline ends. CDR3 size: 14 residues. CDR1 and CDR2 from the germline V gene are LGHDT and YNNKEL (reference sequence). As DNA, the CDR3 is TGTGCCAGCAGCCAACCGTCAGGGAACACTGAAGCTTTCTTT. This codes for CASSQPSGNTEAFF.

In DNA, the CDR3 is TGCGCCAGCAGCTTAGGACAGGAGGTCACCGGGGAGCTGTTTTTT. This translates into CASSLGQEVTGELFF. The genes are TRBV5-1 and TRBJ2-2; 7 nucleotides line up with TRBD1. The CDR3 sequence is 15 residues long. CDR1 is SGHRS and CDR2 is YFSETQ in the germline V gene. The trim removed 2 bases at V and 4 bases at J, leaving 5 bases unmatched.

This clone occurred once. CDR3 protein: CASSLYSKGTDTQYF. The CDR3 nucleotides are TGTGCCAGCAGCTTATATAGCAAAGGCACAGATACGCAGTATTTT. The chain is built from TRBV7-2 and TRBJ2-3; D is ambiguous. CDR3 length: 15 amino acids. CDR1 is SGHTA and CDR2 is FQGNSA in the germline V gene. V lost 2 bases and J 1 base, leaving 10 bases between the germline ends.

The chain joins TRBV9 to TRBJ2-5, with 8 bases aligning to TRBD1. The CDR3 is 14 amino acids. The V and J ends lost 4 bases and 5 bases, in that order; junction bases with no gene match: 7. Germline V CDR1 and CDR2: SGDLS, YYNGEE. The CDR3 spells CASSYGTGAETQYF. The CDR3 nucleotides read TGTGCCAGCAGCTACGGGACAGGAGCGGAGACCCAGTACTTC. Supplemented by reference TRBV9 and TRBJ2-5, the full variable domain reads DSGVTQTPKHLITATGQRVTLRCSPRSGDLSVYWYQQSLDQGLQFLIQYYNGEERAKGNILERFSAQQFPDLHSELNLSSLELGDSALYFCASSYGTGAETQYFGPGTRLLVL.

The chain has TRBV27 and TRBJ1-1; TRBD1 agrees at 7 bases. The germline V gene encodes CDR1 MNHEY and CDR2 SMNVEV (reference sequence). The CDR3 is 13 residues long. The V segment lost 5 bases and the J segment 5 bases; nucleotides outside the gene matches: 5. The CDR3 DNA reads as TGTGCCAGCAGTCCACTGGGACAGACTGAAGCTTTCTTT. Protein sequence: CASSPLGQTEAFF.

The J gene is TRBJ1-1, the V gene TRBV3-1 (or the pseudogene TRBV3-2); TRBD1 aligns across 8 bases. Germline V gene data show CDR1 as LGHDT and CDR2 as YNNKEL (reference sequence). This CDR3 is built from 14 residues. Unmatched junction bases numbered 7, after V lost 6 bases and J lost 4 bases. In nucleotides, the CDR3 is TGTGCCAGCAGAGACACAGGGGGTCCCACTGAAGCTTTCTTT. Amino acid sequence: CASRDTGGPTEAFF.

The genes are TRBV5-4 and TRBJ2-5, with 7 bases that match TRBD2. CDR1 is SGHNT, CDR2 YYREEE, per germline (reference sequence). J lost 5 bases, V lost 0 bases, and 7 bases had no gene match. CDR3 length: 15 amino acids. CDR3: CASSLGAGVKETQYF. CDR3 nucleotides: TGTGCCAGCAGCTTGGGGGCGGGAGTGAAGGAGACCCAGTACTTC.

A few counts support this clone. This chain links TRBV16 with TRBJ1-6; D gene unclear. The CDR3 contains 15 residues. In germline, CDR1 is KGHSY, CDR2 FQNENV. V was shortened by 0 bases and J by 10 bases, with 13 bases between the two germline ends. The CDR3 DNA sequence: TGTGCCAGCAGCCAATCGGTCGCAGGCCGATCACCCCTCCACTTT. It encodes CASSQSVAGRSPLHF.

The rearrangement uses TRBV5-4 and TRBJ1-1, with 12 bases aligning to TRBD1. V shed 7 bases and J 5 bases; nucleotides not matched to a gene: 9. The CDR3 runs 15 residues. CDR1 is SGHNT and CDR2 is YYREEE in the germline V gene (reference sequence). The CDR3: CASGPGQGARTEAFF. The DNA of the CDR3 is TGTGCCAGCGGACCGGGACAGGGGGCCCGTACTGAAGCTTTCTTT. The full variable domain, its missing parts supplied by reference TRBV5-4 and TRBJ1-1, is ETGVTQSPTHLIKTRGQQVTLRCSSQSGHNTVSWYQQALGQGPQFIFQYYREEENGRGNFPPRFSGLQFPNYSSELNVNALELDDSALYLCASGPGQGARTEAFFGQGTRLTVV.

The chain links TRBV30 to TRBJ2-5; either TRBD1 or TRBD2 may supply D (5 bases each). The CDR3 runs 11 residues. In germline, CDR1 is GTSNPN, CDR2 SVGIG (reference sequence). Trimming pared 5 bases from V and 5 bases from J, leaving 9 bases between. CDR3 sequence: CAWGTRETQYF. The CDR3 nucleotides read TGTGCCTGGGGGACGAGGGAGACCCAGTACTTC. Variable domain in full (rest from reference TRBV30 and TRBJ2-5): SQTIHQWPATLVQPVGSPLSLECTVEGTSNPNLYWYRQAAGRGLQLLFYSVGIGQISSEVPQNLSASRPQDRQFILSSKKLLLSDSGFYLCAWGTRETQYFGPGTRLLVL.

This clone was seen a few times. V and J are TRBV19 and TRBJ1-5; tentative D call: TRBD1 (5 bases). Germline V gene sequence: CDR1 LNHDA, CDR2 SQIVND (reference sequence). V was clipped by 8 bases and J by 2 bases, with 16 bases between them. This CDR3 contains 15 residues. The DNA for the CDR3 is TGTGCCAGTGGGTACATTGGAGGGGGCAATCAGCCCCAGCATTTT. Translation gives CASGYIGGGNQPQHF.

This clone occurred a few times. The chain recombines TRBV3-1 (or the pseudogene TRBV3-2) with TRBJ1-1; D is possibly TRBD1 (6 bases). V lost 6 bases and J lost 3, with 11 bases in between. This CDR3 has 13 residues. From germline, CDR1 is LGHDT and CDR2 YNNKEL (reference sequence). Here the CDR3 reads CASRRTDHTEAFF. The CDR3 DNA reads TGTGCCAGCAGGAGGACAGACCACACTGAAGCTTTCTTT.

This CDR3 is CAIPGQGIFSNQPQHF. CDR3 DNA sequence: TGTGCCATTCCGGGACAGGGGATATTTAGCAATCAGCCCCAGCATTTT. V and J are TRBV21-1 and TRBJ1-5; TRBD1, the table's D call, lacks a check against the DNA. TRBV21-1 is shown as a pseudogene. The CDR3 spans 16 residues.

The chain uses TRBV4-2 and TRBJ2-1, with TRBD2 identical over 10 bases. CDR3 length equals 15 residues. V shed 2 bases, J shed 4 bases, and the junction held 2 bases outside the gene matches. CDR1 is LGHNA, CDR2 YNFKEQ, per germline. The CDR3 DNA is TGTGCCAGCAGCCAACCACTAGCGGGGTACAATGAGCAGTTCTTC. As protein: CASSQPLAGYNEQFF.

Here the CDR3 DNA reads TGTGCCAGCAGCTTAGCCTCACTAGCGGGTCACGAGACCCAGTACTTC. As protein: CASSLASLAGHETQYF. This sequence joins TRBV7-6 and TRBJ2-5; 9 nucleotides agree with TRBD2. This CDR3 is 16 amino acids long. V was pared by 0 bases and J by 5 bases, with 7 bases of the junction left unmatched. Germline V gives CDR1 SGHVS, CDR2 FNYEAQ.

V usage is TRBV28 and J usage is TRBJ1-1, with D maybe TRBD1 (6 bases). The CDR3 covers 15 residues. Germline CDR1 reads MDHEN; CDR2 reads SYDVKM. Trimming shortened V by 3 bases and J by 1 base, and 12 bases separated the two germline ends. The CDR3 sequence: CASSLVFRGNTEAFF. CDR3 sequence (DNA): TGTGCCAGCAGTTTGGTTTTCAGGGGGAACACTGAAGCTTTCTTT.

The chain joins TRBV29-1 to TRBJ2-3, with TRBD2 matching 7 bases. V dropped 8 bases and J dropped 2; count of bases not matched to a gene: 10. In germline, CDR1 is SQVTM, CDR2 ANQGSEA. The CDR3 is 14 residues long. The CDR3 protein is CSLRGLADTDTQYF. The CDR3 DNA follows: TGCAGCCTTAGAGGGCTAGCGGACACAGATACGCAGTATTTT.

The gene calls are TRBV28 and TRBJ1-5; 8 bases are a match to TRBD1. Germline V lookup: CDR1 MDHEN, CDR2 SYDVKM. V shed 3 bases and J 15 bases; nucleotides not matched to a gene: 7. The CDR3 covers 12 residues. DNA of the CDR3: TGTGCCAGCAGTTTCCAGACAGGGGCCTCGCATTTT. It codes for CASSFQTGASHF.

This clone came up a few times. The chain combines TRBV4-1 with TRBJ2-7, with a tentative D call TRBD2 (5 bases). Between the trimmed V and J ends, which lost 0 bases and 0 bases, there was a span of 15 bases. This CDR3 has 17 amino acids. Germline assignment: CDR1 MGHRA and CDR2 YSYEKL. CDR3 nucleotide sequence: TGCGCCAGCAGCCAAGATGACGGGCGGGCCCGCTCCTACGAGCAGTACTTC. As protein: CASSQDDGRARSYEQYF.

The chain carries TRBV28 and TRBJ1-5, with D possibly TRBD1 on 5 matching bases. This CDR3 contains 16 residues. The germline V and J ends were trimmed by 2 bases and 0 bases, with 11 bases remaining between them. CDR1 and CDR2 from the germline V gene are MDHEN and SYDVKM. CDR3 in DNA: TGTGCCAGCAGTTTAGGGGGAGGCCATAGCAATCAGCCCCAGCATTTT. Translating gives CASSLGGGHSNQPQHF. Full variable domain (rest looked up from reference TRBV28 and TRBJ1-5): DVKVTQSSRYLVKRTGEKVFLECVQDMDHENMFWYRQDPGLGLRLIYFSYDVKMKEKGDIPEGYSVSREKKERFSLILESASTNQTSMYLCASSLGGGHSNQPQHFGDGTRLSIL.